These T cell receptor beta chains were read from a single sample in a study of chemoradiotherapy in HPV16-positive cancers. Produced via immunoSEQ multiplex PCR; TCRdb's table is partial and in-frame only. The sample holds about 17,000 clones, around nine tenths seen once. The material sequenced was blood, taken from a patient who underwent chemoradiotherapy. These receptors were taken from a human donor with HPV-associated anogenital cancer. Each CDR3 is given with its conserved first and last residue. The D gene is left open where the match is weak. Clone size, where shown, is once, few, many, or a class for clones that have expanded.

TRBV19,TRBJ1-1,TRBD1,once,TGTGCCAGTAGAGCACAGGGGACCACTGAAGCTTTCTTT,CASRAQGTTEAFF
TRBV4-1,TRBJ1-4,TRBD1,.,TGCGCCAGCAGCCACAGGGGGAGTCAGGAACTGTTTTTT,CASSHRGSQELFF
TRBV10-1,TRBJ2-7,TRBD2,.,TGCGCCAGCAGTGAGAAAAGCGGGGGAGAGCAGTACTTC,CASSEKSGGEQYF
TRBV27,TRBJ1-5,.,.,TGTGCCAGCAGTTTGGTCACCAATCAGCCCCAGCATTTT,CASSLVTNQPQHF
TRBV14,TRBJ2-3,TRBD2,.,TGTGCCAGCAGCCAGACTCTTAGGAGTCTAGCGGGAGTCCCGGATACGCAGTATTTT,CASSQTLRSLAGVPDTQYF
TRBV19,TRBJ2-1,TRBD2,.,TGTGCCAGCACAACGGGGGGGAAATCCGAGCAGTTCTTC,CASTTGGKSEQFF
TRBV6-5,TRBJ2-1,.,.,TGTGCCAGCGCGACAGTCTACCATGAGCAGTTCTTC,CASATVYHEQFF
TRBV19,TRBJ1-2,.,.,TGTGCCAGTAGTCCAGCATCGGTCAGGGTGTATGGCTACACCTTC,CASSPASVRVYGYTF
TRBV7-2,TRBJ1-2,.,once,TGTGCCAGCAGCTTAGTGGGGGTCCCCTATGGCTACACCTTC,CASSLVGVPYGYTF
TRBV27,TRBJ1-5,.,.,TGTGCCAGCAGTACAACTCGGCACATTACCCAGCCCCCCCCTAATCAGCCCCAGCATTTT,CASSTTRHITQPPPNQPQHF
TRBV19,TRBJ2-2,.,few,TGTGCCAGTAGTCTTGGGGGATCGAACACCGGGGAGCTGTTTTTT,CASSLGGSNTGELFF
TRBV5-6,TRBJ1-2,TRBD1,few,TGTGCCAGCAGCGTAGGGACAGGGGGCAATGGCTACACCTTC,CASSVGTGGNGYTF
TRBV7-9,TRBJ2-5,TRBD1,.,TGTGCCAGCAGCTCGCCGGGACAGGCTGCTTATTTTCAAGAGACCCAGTACTTC,CASSSPGQAAYFQETQYF